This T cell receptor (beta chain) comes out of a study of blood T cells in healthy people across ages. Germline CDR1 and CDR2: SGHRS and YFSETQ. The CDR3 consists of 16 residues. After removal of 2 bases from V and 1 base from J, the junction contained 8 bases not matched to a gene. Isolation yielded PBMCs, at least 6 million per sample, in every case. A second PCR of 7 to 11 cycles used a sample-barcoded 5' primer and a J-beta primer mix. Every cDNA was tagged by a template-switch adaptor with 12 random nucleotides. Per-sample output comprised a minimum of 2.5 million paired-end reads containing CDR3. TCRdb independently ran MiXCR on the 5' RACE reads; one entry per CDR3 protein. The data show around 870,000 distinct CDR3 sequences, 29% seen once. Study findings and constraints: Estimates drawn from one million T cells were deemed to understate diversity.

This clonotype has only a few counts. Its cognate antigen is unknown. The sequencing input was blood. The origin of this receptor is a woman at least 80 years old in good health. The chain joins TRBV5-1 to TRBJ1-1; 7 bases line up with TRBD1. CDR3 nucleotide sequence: TGCGCCAGCAGCTTACCTAGGACAGGAAAGAACACTGAAGCTTTCTTT. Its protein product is CASSLPRTGKNTEAFF.